This T cell receptor (beta chain) stems from a study of post-analysis software for immune sequencing data. Overall study results and limits: Patients showed TRBV5-6, TRBV5-1 and TRBV20-1 among 4 or 5 TRBV segments more frequent than in controls. Co-batched samples clustered tightly together by F measure.

This clonotype was recorded a few times. Antigen: not known. The TCR beta cDNA libraries carried unique molecular identifiers. The source material, about 0.9 to 10 million T cells, gave rise to about 490,000 cDNA molecules. TCRdb itself ran the PCR reads through MiXCR, one entry per CDR3 protein. Of roughly 400,000 distinct CDR3 sequences in the sample, about 40% were seen once. Germline-derived CDR1 and CDR2 are SGHKS and YYEKEE (reference sequence). The CDR3 consists of 16 residues. Deletions cut 4 bases from V and 0 bases from J, with 16 bases between. The clonotype comes from a girl aged 2-9 years with multiple sclerosis. Sequencing input: blood. V and J are TRBV5-5 and TRBJ1-2; D remains unclear. The CDR3 DNA reads TGTGCCAGCAGCCAGCCGGTGCTGACTCCTAACTATGGCTACACCTTC. Translating gives CASSQPVLTPNYGYTF.